This entry lists 24 T cell receptor beta chains sequenced from one sample in a study of blood T cell repertoires in COVID-19. Repertoires were generated with immunoSEQ multiplex PCR, while TCRdb's copy carries only in-frame clones and drops some. The repertoire consists of fewer than 350,000 clones, with approximately 83% occurring once and the leading ten covering about 1.9%. Sequencing was done on a sample of peripheral blood. Receptor source: a woman aged 25 to 39 who had recovered from COVID-19.

This rearrangement joins TRBV6-1 to TRBJ2-7; 7 positions match TRBD1. The junction had 4 bases not matched to a gene; V was cut back by 0 bases and J by 5 bases. The CDR3 has 14 amino acids. Looked up from germline, CDR1 is MNHNS and CDR2 is SASEGT. The CDR3 DNA reads as TGTGCCAGCAGTGAAGCCGGGACAGTCAACGAGCAGTACTTC. It codes for CASSEAGTVNEQYF.

V usage is TRBV6-2 or TRBV6-3 and J usage is TRBJ1-2; possibly TRBD1 for D (6 bases). Per germline, CDR1 MNHEY and CDR2 SVGEGT. V lost 4 bases to trimming and J lost 6 bases, with 6 bases between them. This CDR3 has 11 amino acids. Here the CDR3 reads CASSWGHGYTF. The CDR3, as DNA: TGTGCCAGCAGTTGGGGGCATGGCTACACCTTC.

The chain employs TRBV19 and TRBJ1-1, with a tentative D call TRBD1 (6 bases). The length of the CDR3 is 12 residues. Trimming took 10 bases from V and 3 from J, leaving 12 bases between them. Germline V gene lookup returns CDR1 LNHDA and CDR2 SQIVND (reference sequence). The CDR3 DNA sequence: TGTGCCACGTATACAGGGTACACTGAAGCTTTCTTT. Residues: CATYTGYTEAFF.

The chain couples TRBV30 to TRBJ1-1, with D possibly matching TRBD1 (5 bases). The CDR3 length is 13 residues. The germline V gene encodes CDR1 GTSNPN and CDR2 SVGIG (reference sequence). V lost 5 bases to trimming and J lost 7 bases, with 17 bases between them. This chain's CDR3 is CAWEGIPDYEAFF. CDR3 nucleotide sequence: TGTGCCTGGGAGGGGATACCGGATTATGAAGCTTTCTTT.

This clone was counted only a few times. The chain links TRBV3-1 (or the pseudogene TRBV3-2) to TRBJ1-5; D unresolved. Germline loops: CDR1 LGHDT, CDR2 YNNKEL (reference sequence). Trimming took off 2 bases at V and 7 bases at J, with 12 bases between the two ends. The CDR3 extends over 14 amino acids. The CDR3: CASSQREREQPQHF. In nucleotides, the CDR3 is TGTGCCAGCAGCCAAAGGGAGAGGGAACAGCCCCAGCATTTT.

The chain has TRBV27 and TRBJ2-5; 8 bases align to TRBD2. The ends lost 6 bases at V and 4 bases at J; junction bases unmatched: 10. The length of the CDR3 is 15 residues. Germline CDR1 MNHEY, CDR2 SMNVEV (reference sequence). The chain's CDR3 is CASSLLRTSLETQYF. The CDR3 bases are TGTGCCAGCAGCCTACTAAGGACTAGCCTAGAGACCCAGTACTTC.

V is TRBV3-1 (or the pseudogene TRBV3-2) and J is TRBJ1-2, with a possible D match to TRBD1 (5 bases). The CDR3 extends over 12 amino acids. Germline assignment: CDR1 LGHDT and CDR2 YNNKEL (reference sequence). The V and J ends lost 3 bases and 4 bases respectively, with 6 bases between them. CDR3 DNA sequence: TGTGCCAGCAGCCAGACAGTCTATGGCTACACCTTC. It encodes CASSQTVYGYTF.

The chain couples TRBV7-6 to TRBJ1-4, with D possibly being TRBD1 (5 bases). Trimming took off 0 bases at V and 2 bases at J, with 13 bases between the two ends. The germline V gene encodes CDR1 SGHVS and CDR2 FNYEAQ. CDR3 length equals 17 residues. The CDR3 DNA reads as TGTGCCAGCAGCTTAGCACCAAAGGGGCGGACTAATGAAAAACTGTTTTTT. It translates to CASSLAPKGRTNEKLFF.

The chain uses TRBV11-2 and TRBJ1-2, with 8 bases identical to TRBD1. Looked up from germline, CDR1 is SGHAT and CDR2 is FQNNGV. CDR3 length: 14 amino acids. The trim removed 1 base at V and 5 bases at J, leaving 3 bases unmatched. This chain's CDR3 is CASSLAHRGYGYTF. The CDR3, as DNA: TGTGCCAGCAGCTTAGCCCACAGGGGGTATGGCTACACCTTC.

The J gene is TRBJ1-4, the V gene TRBV14, with D maybe TRBD1 (6 bases). The CDR3 sequence is 15 residues long. V lost 6 bases and J lost 1, with 12 bases in between. Germline CDR1 reads SGHDN; CDR2 reads FVKESK. The CDR3 is CASRPLGGTNEKLFF. The DNA of the CDR3 is TGTGCCAGCAGGCCCTTAGGGGGAACTAATGAAAAACTGTTTTTT.

This clone was observed a few times. The J gene is TRBJ1-1, the V gene TRBV28; TRBD1 is a possible D gene (6 bases). CDR3 size: 16 residues. Germline CDR1 is MDHEN and CDR2 is SYDVKM. V was clipped by 2 bases and J by 1 base, with 14 bases between them. CDR3 region: CASSLDPTGRNTEAFF. As DNA, the CDR3 is TGTGCCAGCAGTTTAGATCCCACAGGGAGGAACACTGAAGCTTTCTTT. Full variable domain (outside the CDR3, taken from reference TRBV28 and TRBJ1-1): DVKVTQSSRYLVKRTGEKVFLECVQDMDHENMFWYRQDPGLGLRLIYFSYDVKMKEKGDIPEGYSVSREKKERFSLILESASTNQTSMYLCASSLDPTGRNTEAFFGQGTRLTVV.

The rearrangement uses TRBV7-3 and TRBJ2-1; D might be TRBD2 (6 bases). V lost 5 bases and J 10 bases, leaving 12 bases between the germline ends. The CDR3 contains 12 residues. Germline V CDR1 and CDR2: SGHTA, FQGTGA. CDR3 protein: CASSRGVSEQFF. CDR3 in DNA: TGTGCCAGCAGCCGCGGGGTCAGCGAGCAGTTCTTC. Full variable domain (missing parts from reference TRBV7-3 and TRBJ2-1): GAGVSQTPSNKVTEKGKYVELRCDPISGHTALYWYRQSLGQGPEFLIYFQGTGAADDSGLPNDRFFAVRPEGSVSTLKIQRTERGDSAVYLCASSRGVSEQFFGPGTRLTVL.

The V and J genes are TRBV4-1 and TRBJ1-5; TRBD1 might be the D (6 bases). Germline V gene lookup returns CDR1 MGHRA and CDR2 YSYEKL. Deletions cut 4 bases from V and 4 bases from J, with 11 bases between. CDR3 size: 14 residues. The CDR3 loop reads CASSPDRFNQPQHF. The CDR3 DNA reads TGCGCCAGCAGCCCGGACAGATTTAATCAGCCCCAGCATTTT.

The chain has TRBV19 and TRBJ1-1; TRBD1 matches at 7 bases. From germline, CDR1 is LNHDA and CDR2 SQIVND (reference sequence). Germline trimming cut 3 bases from V and 1 base from J; bases unmatched to any gene: 20. The length of the CDR3 is 20 residues. The CDR3 loop reads CASSIPIWTKGAIRNTEAFF. The CDR3 region has the DNA TGTGCCAGTAGTATCCCCATTTGGACAAAGGGGGCGATACGGAACACTGAAGCTTTCTTT.

This clone was counted a single time. The chain couples TRBV7-9 to TRBJ1-2; D call uncertain. Trimming took off 1 base at V and 1 base at J, with 13 bases between the two ends. CDR3 length: 16 amino acids. The V gene's germline CDR1 is SEHNR and CDR2 FQNEAQ (reference sequence). The CDR3, as DNA: TGTGCCAGCAGCTTAGTCGCGGCAGCCCTTAACTATGGCTACACCTTC. Encoded protein: CASSLVAAALNYGYTF.

The chain joins TRBV30 to TRBJ2-7; 7 bases are a match to TRBD2. The CDR3 extends over 14 amino acids. Germline trimming cut 4 bases from V and 2 bases from J; bases unmatched to any gene: 8. Germline-derived CDR1 and CDR2 are GTSNPN and SVGIG (reference sequence). The chain's CDR3 is CAWNREGIAYEQYF. Here the CDR3 DNA reads TGTGCCTGGAATAGGGAGGGGATCGCCTACGAGCAGTACTTC.

This chain's CDR3 is CSVVRQGDPYEQYF. As DNA, the CDR3 is TGCAGCGTTGTACGGCAGGGGGATCCCTACGAGCAGTACTTC. This chain connects TRBV29-1 to TRBJ2-7, with 7 bases lining up with TRBD1. CDR3 length equals 14 residues. The V gene end was trimmed by 4 bases and the J gene end by 2 bases; junction bases not matched to a gene: 8. Germline CDR1 reads SQVTM; CDR2 reads ANQGSEA.

This chain joins TRBV29-1 and TRBJ1-3; the D is unclear. Germline assignment: CDR1 SQVTM and CDR2 ANQGSEA. V lost 6 bases and J lost 4, with 16 bases in between. This CDR3 is built from 14 residues. Written as DNA, the CDR3 is TGCAGCGTCGCGGCCACCCCGAGAGGAAACACCATATATTTT. This encodes CSVAATPRGNTIYF. Based on the CDR3 plus reference TRBV29-1 and TRBJ1-3, the full variable domain is SAVISQKPSRDICQRGTSLTIQCQVDSQVTMMFWYRQQPGQSLTLIATANQGSEATYESGFVIDKFPISRPNLTFSTLTVSNMSPEDSSIYLCSVAATPRGNTIYFGEGSWLTVV.

The J gene is TRBJ1-3, the V gene TRBV14; D is undetermined. The CDR3 loop spans 13 amino acids. V was shortened by 6 bases and J by 0 bases, with 6 bases between the two germline ends. Germline CDR1 and CDR2: SGHDN and FVKESK. The CDR3 here is CASRAGSGNTIYF. In nucleotides, the CDR3 is TGTGCCAGCAGGGCAGGCTCTGGAAACACCATATATTTT.

This chain links TRBV6-5 with TRBJ2-7; possible D gene TRBD1, 7 bases. The CDR3 contains 14 residues. V lost 5 bases and J lost 2, with 13 bases in between. Germline CDR1 reads MNHEY; CDR2 reads SVGAGI. CDR3 in DNA: TGTGCCAGCAGTAGGGGCAGGGGGGCCTACGAGCAGTACTTC. This translates into CASSRGRGAYEQYF.

This clone was seen once. Germline is not matched at one junction end, which may reflect a read error. The chain combines TRBV18 with TRBJ1-2; D not certain. CDR1 is KGHSH, CDR2 LQKENI, per germline. The CDR3 consists of 12 residues. The CDR3 DNA sequence: TGTGCCAGCTCACCACCCGGGTTAGCCCCTTCATTC. Protein sequence: CASSPPGLAPSF.

V is TRBV5-5 and J is TRBJ1-2; tentatively, D is TRBD1 (6 bases). Between the trimmed V and J ends, which lost 6 bases and 2 bases, there was a span of 17 bases. The CDR3 is made up of 15 amino acids. CDR1 and CDR2 from the germline V gene are SGHKS and YYEKEE (reference sequence). CDR3 bases: TGTGCCAGCACCCTACTGACAGGCGGGAACTATGGCTACACCTTC. Protein sequence: CASTLLTGGNYGYTF.

The chain uses TRBV4-2 and TRBJ2-1, with TRBD1 matching 10 bases. This CDR3 has 17 residues. Trimming at V came to 3 bases and at J to 8 bases, leaving 13 bases not matched to a gene. The germline V gene encodes CDR1 LGHNA and CDR2 YNFKEQ. CDR3 amino acids: CASSHLPDRGEGDEQFF. In nucleotides, the CDR3 is TGTGCCAGCAGCCACCTGCCGGACAGGGGGGAGGGCGATGAGCAGTTCTTC.

This clone was seen more than once but under ten times. The chain has TRBV21-1 and TRBJ2-7; TRBD2 is the table's D call and was not checked against the DNA. TRBV21-1 counts as a pseudogene. CDR3 size: 16 residues. For the CDR3, the DNA is TGTGCCAGCAGCACTCGAGCGGACGCTAGCTCCTACGAGCAGTACTTC. Translating gives CASSTRADASSYEQYF.